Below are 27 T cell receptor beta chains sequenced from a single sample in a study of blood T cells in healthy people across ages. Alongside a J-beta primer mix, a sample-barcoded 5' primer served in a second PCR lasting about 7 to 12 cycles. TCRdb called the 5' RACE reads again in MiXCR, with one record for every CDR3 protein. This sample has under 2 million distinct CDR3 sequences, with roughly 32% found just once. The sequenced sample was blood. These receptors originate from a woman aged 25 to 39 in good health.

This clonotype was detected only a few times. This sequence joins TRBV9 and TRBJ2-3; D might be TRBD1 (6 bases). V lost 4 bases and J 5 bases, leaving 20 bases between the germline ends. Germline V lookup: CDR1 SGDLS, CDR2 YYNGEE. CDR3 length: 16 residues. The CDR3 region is CASSPGVAELRDTQYF. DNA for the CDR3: TGTGCCAGCAGCCCAGGGGTGGCGGAACTCAGAGATACGCAGTATTTT. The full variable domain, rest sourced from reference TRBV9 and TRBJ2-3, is DSGVTQTPKHLITATGQRVTLRCSPRSGDLSVYWYQQSLDQGLQFLIQYYNGEERAKGNILERFSAQQFPDLHSELNLSSLELGDSALYFCASSPGVAELRDTQYFGPGTRLTVL.

CDR3 DNA sequence: TGTGCCAGCAGCTTAGACGGGGGGGCTTGGGAGACCCAGTACTTC. Amino acids: CASSLDGGAWETQYF. V gene TRBV7-2 combines with J gene TRBJ2-5; 8 bases line up with TRBD2. CDR1 and CDR2 from the germline V gene are SGHTA and FQGNSA. V gave up 1 base and J gave up 5 bases; unmatched junction bases: 6. This CDR3 is built from 15 residues.

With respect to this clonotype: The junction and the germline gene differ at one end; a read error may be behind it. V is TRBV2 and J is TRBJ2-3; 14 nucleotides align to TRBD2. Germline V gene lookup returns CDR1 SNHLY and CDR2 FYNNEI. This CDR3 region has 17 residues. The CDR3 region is CASKDSTSGRVTDTRYF. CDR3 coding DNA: TGTGCCAGCAAGGATTCGACTAGCGGGAGGGTCACAGATACGCGGTATTTT.

The CDR3 region has the DNA TGTGCCAGCAGCTTAGGGGTCGGTTTGAGGGATACCCAGTACTTC. It yields the protein CASSLGVGLRDTQYF. The chain couples TRBV7-9 to TRBJ2-5; tentatively, D is TRBD2 (5 bases). Germline lookup yields CDR1 SEHNR and CDR2 FQNEAQ (reference sequence). The CDR3 extends over 15 amino acids. Trimming pared 1 base from V and 8 bases from J, leaving 17 bases between.

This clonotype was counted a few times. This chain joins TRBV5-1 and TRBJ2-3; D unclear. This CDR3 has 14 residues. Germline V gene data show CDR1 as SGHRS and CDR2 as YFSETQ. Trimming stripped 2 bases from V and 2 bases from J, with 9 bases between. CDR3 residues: CASSLRPDTDTQYF. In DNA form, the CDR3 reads TGCGCCAGCAGCTTACGCCCCGACACAGATACGCAGTATTTT.

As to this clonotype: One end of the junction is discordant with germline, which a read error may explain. CDR3 in DNA: TGTACCAGCAGTTACAGCCAACTCGGGGGCAATCAGCCCCAGCATTTT. It encodes CTSSYSQLGGNQPQHF. The chain combines TRBV3-1 with TRBJ1-5, with no clear D. The CDR3 loop spans 16 amino acids. Germline V gene lookup returns CDR1 LGHDT and CDR2 YNNKEL (reference sequence).

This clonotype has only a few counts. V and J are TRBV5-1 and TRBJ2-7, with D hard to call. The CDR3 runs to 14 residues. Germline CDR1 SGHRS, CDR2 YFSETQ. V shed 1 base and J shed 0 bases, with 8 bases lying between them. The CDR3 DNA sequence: TGCGCCAGCAGCTTGCAGGCCAGCTCCTACGAGCAGTACTTC. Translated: CASSLQASSYEQYF.

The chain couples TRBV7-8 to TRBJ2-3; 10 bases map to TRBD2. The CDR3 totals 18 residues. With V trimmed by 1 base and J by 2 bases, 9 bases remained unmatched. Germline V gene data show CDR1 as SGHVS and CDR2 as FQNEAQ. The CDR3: CASSLDILAGALTDTQYF. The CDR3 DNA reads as TGTGCCAGCAGCTTAGATATCCTAGCGGGGGCCCTCACAGATACGCAGTATTTT.

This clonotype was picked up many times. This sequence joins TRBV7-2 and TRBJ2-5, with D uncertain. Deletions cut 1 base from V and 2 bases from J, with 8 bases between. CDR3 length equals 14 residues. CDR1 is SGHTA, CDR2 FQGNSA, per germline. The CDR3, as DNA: TGTGCCAGCAGCTTAGTGTACCTACAAGAGACCCAGTACTTC. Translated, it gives CASSLVYLQETQYF.

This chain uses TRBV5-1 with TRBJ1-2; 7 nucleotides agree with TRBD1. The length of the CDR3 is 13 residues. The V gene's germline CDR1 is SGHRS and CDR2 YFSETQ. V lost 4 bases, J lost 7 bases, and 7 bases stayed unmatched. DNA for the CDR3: TGCGCCAGCAGCCTCGGGACAGCGCTTGGCTACACCTTC. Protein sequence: CASSLGTALGYTF.

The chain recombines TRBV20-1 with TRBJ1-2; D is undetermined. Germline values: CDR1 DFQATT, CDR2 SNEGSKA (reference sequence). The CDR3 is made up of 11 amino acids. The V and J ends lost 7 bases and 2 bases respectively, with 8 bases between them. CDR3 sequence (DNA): TGCAGTGATACGGGGAACTATGGCTACACCTTC. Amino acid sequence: CSDTGNYGYTF.

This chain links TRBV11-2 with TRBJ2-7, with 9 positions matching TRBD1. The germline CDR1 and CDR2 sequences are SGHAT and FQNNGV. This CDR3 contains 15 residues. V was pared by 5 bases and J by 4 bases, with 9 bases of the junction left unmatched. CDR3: CASSMGTGLSYEQYF. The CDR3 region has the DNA TGTGCCAGCAGCATGGGGACAGGGCTTTCTTACGAGCAGTACTTC.

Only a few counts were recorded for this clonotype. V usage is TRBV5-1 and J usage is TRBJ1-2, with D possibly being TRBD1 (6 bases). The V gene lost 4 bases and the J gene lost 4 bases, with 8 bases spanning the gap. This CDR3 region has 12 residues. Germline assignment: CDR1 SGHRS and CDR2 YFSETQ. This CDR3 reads CASSGRGYGYTF. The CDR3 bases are TGCGCCAGCAGCGGCAGGGGCTATGGCTACACCTTC. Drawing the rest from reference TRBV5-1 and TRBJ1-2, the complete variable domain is KAGVTQTPRYLIKTRGQQVTLSCSPISGHRSVSWYQQTPGQGLQFLFEYFSETQRNKGNFPGRFSGRQFSNSRSEMNVSTLELGDSALYLCASSGRGYGYTFGSGTRLTVV.

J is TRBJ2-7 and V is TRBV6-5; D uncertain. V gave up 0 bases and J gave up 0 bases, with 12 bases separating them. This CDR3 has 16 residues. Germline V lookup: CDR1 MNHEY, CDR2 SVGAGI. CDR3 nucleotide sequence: TGTGCCAGCAGTTACTCCCGGGCGCCGGGCTCCTACGAGCAGTACTTC. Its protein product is CASSYSRAPGSYEQYF.

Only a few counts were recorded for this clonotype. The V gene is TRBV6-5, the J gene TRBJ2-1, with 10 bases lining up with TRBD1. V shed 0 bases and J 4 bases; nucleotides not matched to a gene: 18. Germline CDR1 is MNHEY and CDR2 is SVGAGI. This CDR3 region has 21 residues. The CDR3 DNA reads TGTGCCAGCAGTTACTCGATGCTGGACAGGGGGTTTGGGTTGTCGTACAATGAGCAGTTCTTC. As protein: CASSYSMLDRGFGLSYNEQFF.

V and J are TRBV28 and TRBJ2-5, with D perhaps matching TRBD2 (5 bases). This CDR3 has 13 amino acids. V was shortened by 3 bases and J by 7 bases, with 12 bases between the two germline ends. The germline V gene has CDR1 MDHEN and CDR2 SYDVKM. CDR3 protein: CASSLAPRGTQYF. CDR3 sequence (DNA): TGTGCCAGCAGTTTGGCTCCCCGGGGGACCCAGTACTTC.

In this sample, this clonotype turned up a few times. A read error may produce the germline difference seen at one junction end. CDR3 region: CASARGGRSDTEAFF. The CDR3 bases are TGTGCCAGCGCCCGGGGGGGGAGATCCGACACTGAGGCTTTCTTT. This chain joins TRBV6-5 and TRBJ1-1; weak D call: TRBD1 (5 bases). CDR1 is MNHEY and CDR2 is SVGAGI in the germline V gene. The CDR3 extends over 15 amino acids.

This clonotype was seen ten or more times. The CDR3, as DNA: TGCGCCAGCAGCCAGGCTCCCGGGACATGGGTCAATGAGCAGTTCTTC. Amino acids: CASSQAPGTWVNEQFF. This chain uses TRBV4-1 with TRBJ2-1, with D possibly being TRBD1 (6 bases). V gave up 3 bases and J gave up 6 bases, with 18 bases separating them. The CDR3 is 16 amino acids. The germline V gene has CDR1 MGHRA and CDR2 YSYEKL.

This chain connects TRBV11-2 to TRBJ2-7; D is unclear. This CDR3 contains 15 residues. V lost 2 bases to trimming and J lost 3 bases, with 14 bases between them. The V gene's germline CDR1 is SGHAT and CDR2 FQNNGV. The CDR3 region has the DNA TGTGCCAGCAGCTTATCTACGGGTCTACTCTACGAGCAGTACTTC. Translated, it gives CASSLSTGLLYEQYF. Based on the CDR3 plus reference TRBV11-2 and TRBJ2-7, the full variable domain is EAGVAQSPRYKIIEKRQSVAFWCNPISGHATLYWYQQILGQGPKLLIQFQNNGVVDDSQLPKDRFSAERLKGVDSTLKIQPAKLEDSAVYLCASSLSTGLLYEQYFGPGTRLTVT.

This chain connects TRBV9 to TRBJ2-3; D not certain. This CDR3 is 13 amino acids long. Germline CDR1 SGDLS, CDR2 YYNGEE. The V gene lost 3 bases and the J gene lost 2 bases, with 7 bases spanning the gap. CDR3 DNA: TGTGCCAGCAGCGCCCCCCCCACAGATACGCAGTATTTT. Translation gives CASSAPPTDTQYF.

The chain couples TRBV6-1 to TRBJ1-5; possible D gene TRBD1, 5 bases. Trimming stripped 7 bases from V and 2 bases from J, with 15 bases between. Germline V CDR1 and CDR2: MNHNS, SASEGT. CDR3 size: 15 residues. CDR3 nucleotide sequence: TGTGCCAGCACCAGGGAGGAGACTGGCAATCAGCCCCAGCATTTT. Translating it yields CASTREETGNQPQHF.

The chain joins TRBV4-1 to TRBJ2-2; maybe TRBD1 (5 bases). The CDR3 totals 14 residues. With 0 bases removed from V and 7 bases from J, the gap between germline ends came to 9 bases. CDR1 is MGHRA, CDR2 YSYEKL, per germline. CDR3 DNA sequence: TGCGCCAGCAGCCAAGACAGGGTGATCGGGGAGCTGTTTTTT. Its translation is CASSQDRVIGELFF.

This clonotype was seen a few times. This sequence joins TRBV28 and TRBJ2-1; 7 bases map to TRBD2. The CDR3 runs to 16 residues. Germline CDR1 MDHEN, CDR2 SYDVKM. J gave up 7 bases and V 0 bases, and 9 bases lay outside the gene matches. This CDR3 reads CASSLWGEGPGNEQFF. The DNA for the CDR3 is TGTGCCAGCAGTTTATGGGGGGAGGGCCCTGGGAATGAGCAGTTCTTC.

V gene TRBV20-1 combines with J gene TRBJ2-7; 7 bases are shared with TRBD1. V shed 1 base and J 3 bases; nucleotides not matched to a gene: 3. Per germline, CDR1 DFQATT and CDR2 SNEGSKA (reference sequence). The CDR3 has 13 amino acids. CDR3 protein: CSARGHRGYEQYF. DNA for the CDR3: TGCAGTGCTAGAGGTCACAGGGGCTACGAGCAGTACTTC.

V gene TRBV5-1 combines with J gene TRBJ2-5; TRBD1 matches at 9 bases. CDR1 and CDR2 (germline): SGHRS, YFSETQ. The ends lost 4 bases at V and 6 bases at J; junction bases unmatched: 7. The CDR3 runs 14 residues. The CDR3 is CASSRGQGIKTQYF. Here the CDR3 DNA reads TGCGCCAGCAGCAGGGGACAGGGTATCAAGACCCAGTACTTC.

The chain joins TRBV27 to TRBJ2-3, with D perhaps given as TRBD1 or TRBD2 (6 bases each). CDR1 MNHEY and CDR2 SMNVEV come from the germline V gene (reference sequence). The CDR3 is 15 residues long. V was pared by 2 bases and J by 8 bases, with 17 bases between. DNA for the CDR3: TGTGCCAGCAGTTTAGGCGGGACACTTATAGGTACGCAGTATTTT. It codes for CASSLGGTLIGTQYF.

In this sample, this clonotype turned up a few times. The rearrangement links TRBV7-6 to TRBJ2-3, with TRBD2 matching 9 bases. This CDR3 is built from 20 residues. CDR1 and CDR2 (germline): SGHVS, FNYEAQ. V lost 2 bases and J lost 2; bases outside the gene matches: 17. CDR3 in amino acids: CASSLTVQKVAGAITDTQYF. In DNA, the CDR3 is TGTGCCAGCAGCTTAACGGTCCAAAAGGTAGCGGGAGCAATCACAGATACGCAGTATTTT.